A single sample gave rise to the 11 T cell receptor beta chains below, sequenced in a study of cytomegalovirus exposure and HLA in healthy donors. Researchers ran the PCR with 60 Vbeta and 13 Jbeta primers. Measured with immunoSEQ multiplex PCR; TCRdb has only the in-frame clones, and not every one. The table shows 95,000 to 100,000 clones, with about 80% occurring only once. Sequencing used PBMCs. All receptors derive from a man in his forties in good health and CMV-seronegative.

The chain employs TRBV15 and TRBJ2-7; TRBD2 agrees at 9 bases. The V and J ends lost 3 bases and 3 bases, in that order; junction bases with no gene match: 9. The CDR3 is 16 residues long. CDR1 LNHNV and CDR2 YYDKDF come from the germline V gene (reference sequence). CDR3 sequence: CATSRDDSGSGYEQYF. CDR3 DNA sequence: TGTGCCACCAGCAGGGACGATAGCGGGAGTGGCTACGAGCAGTACTTC.

This chain uses TRBV7-2 with TRBJ2-7; 7 nucleotides line up with TRBD2. Unmatched junction bases numbered 10, after V lost 1 base and J lost 4 bases. CDR3 size: 16 residues. CDR1 and CDR2 (germline): SGHTA, FQGNSA. CDR3 residues: CASSLGLLLANYEQYF. For the CDR3, the DNA is TGTGCCAGCAGCTTAGGCCTTTTACTAGCGAATTACGAGCAGTACTTC. The full variable domain, in which reference TRBV7-2 and TRBJ2-7 provide the parts outside the CDR3, is GAGVSQSPSNKVTEKGKDVELRCDPISGHTALYWYRQSLGQGLEFLIYFQGNSAPDKSGLPSDRFSAERTGGSVSTLTIQRTQQEDSAVYLCASSLGLLLANYEQYFGPGTRLTVT.

The V call is TRBV7-9, the J call TRBJ1-6, with 11 bases that match TRBD1. J lost 9 bases, V lost 1 base, and 5 bases had no gene match. CDR1 and CDR2 from the germline V gene are SEHNR and FQNEAQ (reference sequence). The CDR3 totals 16 residues. CDR3: CASSLGDRGSGSPLHF. DNA of the CDR3: TGTGCCAGCAGCTTAGGGGACAGGGGGTCTGGTTCACCCCTCCACTTT. The variable domain in full, completed from reference TRBV7-9 and TRBJ1-6, reads DTGVSQNPRHKITKRGQNVTFRCDPISEHNRLYWYRQTLGQGPEFLTYFQNEAQLEKSRLLSDRFSAERPKGSFSTLEIQRTEQGDSAMYLCASSLGDRGSGSPLHFGNGTRLTVT.

This chain links TRBV7-2 with TRBJ2-7, with TRBD1 matching 8 bases. V lost 5 bases and J lost 0; bases outside the gene matches: 3. Looked up from germline, CDR1 is SGHTA and CDR2 is FQGNSA. This CDR3 spans 14 amino acids. The CDR3 sequence is CASSGRGLSYEQYF. DNA for the CDR3: TGTGCCAGCAGCGGCAGGGGGCTCTCCTACGAGCAGTACTTC.

The chain recombines TRBV4-3 with TRBJ2-4, with 8 bases that match TRBD2. The V segment lost 3 bases and the J segment 14 bases; nucleotides outside the gene matches: 6. The CDR3 loop spans 12 amino acids. Germline values: CDR1 LGHNA, CDR2 YSLEER. CDR3 in DNA: TGCGCCAGCAGCCACCCGGGACTAGAAGAGTACTTC. Translating gives CASSHPGLEEYF.

This clone has more than one count but fewer than ten. The CDR3 sequence is CASYPGVGTEAFF. In nucleotides, the CDR3 is TGTGCCAGCTATCCCGGGGTGGGGACTGAAGCTTTCTTT. The chain employs TRBV6-5 and TRBJ1-1; no clear D. The CDR3 contains 13 residues. Trimming pared 8 bases from V and 5 bases from J, leaving 15 bases between. From germline, CDR1 is MNHEY and CDR2 SVGAGI.

The chain carries TRBV19 and TRBJ2-5; TRBD2 matches 13 bases. This CDR3 region has 18 residues. Trimming took 1 base from V and 1 from J; bases not matched to a gene: 6. CDR1 LNHDA and CDR2 SQIVND come from the germline V gene (reference sequence). The CDR3 reads CASSIGAGTSGIQETQYF. In DNA, the CDR3 is TGTGCCAGTAGTATAGGGGCGGGGACTAGCGGGATCCAAGAGACCCAGTACTTC.

This clone has a single count. The chain is built from TRBV7-2 and TRBJ2-5, with TRBD1 matching over 9 bases. Germline assignment: CDR1 SGHTA and CDR2 FQGNSA. CDR3 size: 16 residues. Trimming took 4 bases from V and 5 from J; bases not matched to a gene: 11. The CDR3: CASSSPVGQGKETQYF. CDR3 nucleotide sequence: TGTGCCAGCAGCTCCCCGGTAGGACAGGGGAAGGAGACCCAGTACTTC. The whole variable domain, filled in from reference TRBV7-2 and TRBJ2-5, reads GAGVSQSPSNKVTEKGKDVELRCDPISGHTALYWYRQSLGQGLEFLIYFQGNSAPDKSGLPSDRFSAERTGGSVSTLTIQRTQQEDSAVYLCASSSPVGQGKETQYFGPGTRLLVL.

This clone showed up just once. The chain carries TRBV5-4 and TRBJ2-5; a weak D match, TRBD1 (9 bases). The J call may be incorrect, as the DNA end agrees better with TRBJ2-7. Germline-derived CDR1 and CDR2 are SGHNT and YYREEE (reference sequence). The length of the CDR3 is 15 residues. CDR3 sequence: CASSRGGQGPYEQYF. The CDR3, as DNA: TGTGCCAGCAGCCGGGGGGGACAGGGTCCCTACGAGCAGTACTTC.

The chain couples TRBV10-3 to TRBJ1-1, with unresolved D. This CDR3 is built from 11 residues. V was clipped by 8 bases and J by 0 bases, with 4 bases between them. In germline, CDR1 is ENHRY, CDR2 SYGVKD. The CDR3 loop reads CAIGMNTEAFF. DNA for the CDR3: TGTGCCATCGGCATGAACACTGAAGCTTTCTTT.

For the CDR3, the DNA is TGTGCCAGCAGTCCAGCAAGGAGCGGGGAACAGTATTTT. Translating gives CASSPARSGEQYF. V and J are TRBV11-3 and TRBJ2-3; TRBD2 matches at 7 bases. CDR3 length: 13 amino acids. Germline trimming cut 6 bases from V and 12 bases from J; bases unmatched to any gene: 12. The germline V gene has CDR1 SGHNT and CDR2 YENEEA.